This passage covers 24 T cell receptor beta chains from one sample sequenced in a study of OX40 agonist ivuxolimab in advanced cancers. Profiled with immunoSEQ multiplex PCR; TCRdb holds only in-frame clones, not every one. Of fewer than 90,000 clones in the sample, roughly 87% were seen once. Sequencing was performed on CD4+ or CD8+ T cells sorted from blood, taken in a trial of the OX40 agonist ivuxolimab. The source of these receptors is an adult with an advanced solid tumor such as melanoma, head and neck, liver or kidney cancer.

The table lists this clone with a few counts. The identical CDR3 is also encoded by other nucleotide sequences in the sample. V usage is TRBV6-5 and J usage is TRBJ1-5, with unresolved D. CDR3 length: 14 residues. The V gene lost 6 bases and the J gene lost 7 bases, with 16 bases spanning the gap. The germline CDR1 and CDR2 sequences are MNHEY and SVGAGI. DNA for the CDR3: TGTGCCAGCAGCCGCGGCGGGGTTGGGCAGCCCCAGCATTTT. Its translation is CASSRGGVGQPQHF.

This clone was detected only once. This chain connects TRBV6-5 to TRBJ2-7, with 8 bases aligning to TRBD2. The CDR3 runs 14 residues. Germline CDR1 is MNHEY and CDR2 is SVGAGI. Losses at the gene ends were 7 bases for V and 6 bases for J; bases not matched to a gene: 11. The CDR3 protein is CASTSGLVTSEQYF. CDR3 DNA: TGTGCCAGCACTTCGGGACTAGTAACTTCCGAGCAGTACTTC.

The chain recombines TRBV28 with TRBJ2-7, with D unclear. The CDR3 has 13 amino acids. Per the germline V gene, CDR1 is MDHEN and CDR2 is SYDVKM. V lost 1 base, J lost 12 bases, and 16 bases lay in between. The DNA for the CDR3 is TGTGCCAGCAGTTTATCTCGGCCCACCCTCGGGTACTTC. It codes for CASSLSRPTLGYF. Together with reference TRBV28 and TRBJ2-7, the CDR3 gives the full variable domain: DVKVTQSSRYLVKRTGEKVFLECVQDMDHENMFWYRQDPGLGLRLIYFSYDVKMKEKGDIPEGYSVSREKKERFSLILESASTNQTSMYLCASSLSRPTLGYFGPGTRLTVT.

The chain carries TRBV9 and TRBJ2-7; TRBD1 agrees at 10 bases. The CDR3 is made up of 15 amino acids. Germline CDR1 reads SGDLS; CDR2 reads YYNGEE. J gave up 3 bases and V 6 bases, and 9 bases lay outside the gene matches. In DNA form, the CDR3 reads TGTGCCAGCACCAAGGGGGACAGGGGTCTCTACGAGCAGTACTTC. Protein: CASTKGDRGLYEQYF.

DNA of the CDR3: TGCGCCAGCAGCTACAGTCCCGGGACAGGGGAAAATGGCTACACCTTC. This gives the protein CASSYSPGTGENGYTF. The genes are TRBV5-1 and TRBJ1-2; 10 bases align to TRBD1. The CDR3 has 16 amino acids. The V and J ends lost 3 bases and 6 bases, in that order; junction bases with no gene match: 11. Per the germline V gene, CDR1 is SGHRS and CDR2 is YFSETQ.

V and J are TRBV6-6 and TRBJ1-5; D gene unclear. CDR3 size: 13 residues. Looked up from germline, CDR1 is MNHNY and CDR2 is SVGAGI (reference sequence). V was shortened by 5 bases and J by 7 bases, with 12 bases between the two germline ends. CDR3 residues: CASSILQGQPQHF. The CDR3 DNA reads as TGTGCCAGCAGTATCTTACAAGGACAGCCCCAGCATTTT.

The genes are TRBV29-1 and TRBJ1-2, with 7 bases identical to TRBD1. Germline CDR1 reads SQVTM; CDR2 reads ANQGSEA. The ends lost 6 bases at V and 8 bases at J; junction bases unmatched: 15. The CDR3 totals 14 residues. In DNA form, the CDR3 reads TGCAGCGTGACCGACAGGGTTGGGTCCTACGGCTACACCTTC. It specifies CSVTDRVGSYGYTF.

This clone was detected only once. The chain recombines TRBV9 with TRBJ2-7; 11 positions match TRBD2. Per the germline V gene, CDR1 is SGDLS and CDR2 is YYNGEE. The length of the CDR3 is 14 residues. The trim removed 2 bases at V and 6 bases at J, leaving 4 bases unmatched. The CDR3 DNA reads TGTGCCAGCAGCGTTAGCGGGGGGGCTCGCGAGCAGTACTTC. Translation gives CASSVSGGAREQYF.

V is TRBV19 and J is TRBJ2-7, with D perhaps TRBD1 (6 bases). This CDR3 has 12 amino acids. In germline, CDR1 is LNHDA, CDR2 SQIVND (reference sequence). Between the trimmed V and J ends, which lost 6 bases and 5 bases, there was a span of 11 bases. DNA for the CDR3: TGTGCCAGTAGCCCACAGGGCCACGAGCAGTACTTC. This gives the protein CASSPQGHEQYF.

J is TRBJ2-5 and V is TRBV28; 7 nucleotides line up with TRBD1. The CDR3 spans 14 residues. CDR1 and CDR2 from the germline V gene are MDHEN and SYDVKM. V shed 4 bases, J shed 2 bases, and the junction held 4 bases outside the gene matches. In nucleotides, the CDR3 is TGTGCCAGCAGTTCGGCAGGGGGTCAAGAGACCCAGTACTTC. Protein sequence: CASSSAGGQETQYF.

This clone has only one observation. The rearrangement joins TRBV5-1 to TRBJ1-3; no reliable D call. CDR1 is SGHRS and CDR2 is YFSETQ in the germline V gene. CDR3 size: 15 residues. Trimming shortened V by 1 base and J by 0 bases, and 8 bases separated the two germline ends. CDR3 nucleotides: TGCGCCAGCAGCTTGACAGTTGGCTCTGGAAACACCATATATTTT. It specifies CASSLTVGSGNTIYF.

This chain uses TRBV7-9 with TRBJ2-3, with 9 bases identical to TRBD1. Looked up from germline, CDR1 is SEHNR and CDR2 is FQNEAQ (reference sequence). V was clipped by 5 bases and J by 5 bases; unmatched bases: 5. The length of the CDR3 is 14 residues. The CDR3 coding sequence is TGTGCCAGCAGCGAACAGGGGGCAGGAGATACGCAGTATTTT. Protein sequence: CASSEQGAGDTQYF. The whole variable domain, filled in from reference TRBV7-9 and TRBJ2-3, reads DTGVSQNPRHKITKRGQNVTFRCDPISEHNRLYWYRQTLGQGPEFLTYFQNEAQLEKSRLLSDRFSAERPKGSFSTLEIQRTEQGDSAMYLCASSEQGAGDTQYFGPGTRLTVL.

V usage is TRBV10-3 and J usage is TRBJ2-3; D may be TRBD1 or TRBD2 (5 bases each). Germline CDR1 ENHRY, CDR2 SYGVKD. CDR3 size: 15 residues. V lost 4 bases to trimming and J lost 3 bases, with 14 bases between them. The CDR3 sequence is CAISVAGGGTDTQYF. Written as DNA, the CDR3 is TGTGCCATCAGTGTGGCGGGTGGGGGAACAGATACGCAGTATTTT.

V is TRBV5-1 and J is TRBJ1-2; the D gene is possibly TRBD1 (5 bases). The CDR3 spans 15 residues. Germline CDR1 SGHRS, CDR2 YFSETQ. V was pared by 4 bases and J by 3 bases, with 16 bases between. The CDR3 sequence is CASSQGDLSDYGYTF. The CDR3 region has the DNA TGCGCCAGCAGCCAAGGGGACCTCTCGGACTATGGCTACACCTTC.

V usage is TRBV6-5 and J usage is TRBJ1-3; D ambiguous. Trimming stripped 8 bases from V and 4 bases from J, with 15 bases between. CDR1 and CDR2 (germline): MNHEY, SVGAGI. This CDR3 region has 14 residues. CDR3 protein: CASRRADSGNTIYF. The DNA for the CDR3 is TGTGCCAGCCGGAGGGCCGATTCGGGAAACACCATATATTTT.

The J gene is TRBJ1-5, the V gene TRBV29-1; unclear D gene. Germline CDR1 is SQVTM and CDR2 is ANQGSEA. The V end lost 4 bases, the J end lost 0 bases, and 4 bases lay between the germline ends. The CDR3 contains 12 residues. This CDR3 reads CSVVGSNQPQHF. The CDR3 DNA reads TGCAGCGTTGTTGGTAGCAATCAGCCCCAGCATTTT.

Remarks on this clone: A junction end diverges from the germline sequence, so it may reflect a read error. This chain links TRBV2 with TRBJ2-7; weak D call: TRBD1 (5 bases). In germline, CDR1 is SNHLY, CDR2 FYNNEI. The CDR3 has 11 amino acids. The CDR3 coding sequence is TGTGCCAGCAGTGAACAGGGTCCCTCTTCCTTC. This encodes CASSEQGPSSF. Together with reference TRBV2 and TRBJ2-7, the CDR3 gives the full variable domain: EPEVTQTPSHQVTQMGQEVILRCVPISNHLYFYWYRQILGQKVEFLVSFYNNEISEKSEIFDDQFSVERPDGSNFTLKIRSTKLEDSAMYFCASSEQGPSSFGPGTRLTVT.

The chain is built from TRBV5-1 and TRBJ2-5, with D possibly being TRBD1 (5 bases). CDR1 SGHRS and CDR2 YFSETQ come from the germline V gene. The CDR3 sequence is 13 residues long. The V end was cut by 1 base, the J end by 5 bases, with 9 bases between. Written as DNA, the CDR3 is TGCGCCAGCAGCTTGTTAGGGGTTGAGACCCAGTACTTC. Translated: CASSLLGVETQYF.

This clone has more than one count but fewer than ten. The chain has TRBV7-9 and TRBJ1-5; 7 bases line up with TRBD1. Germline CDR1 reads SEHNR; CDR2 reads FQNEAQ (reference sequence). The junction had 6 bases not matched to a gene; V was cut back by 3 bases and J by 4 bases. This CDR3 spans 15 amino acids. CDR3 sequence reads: CASSLGLTGNQPQHF. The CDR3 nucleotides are TGTGCCAGCAGCTTGGGTCTGACAGGGAATCAGCCCCAGCATTTT.

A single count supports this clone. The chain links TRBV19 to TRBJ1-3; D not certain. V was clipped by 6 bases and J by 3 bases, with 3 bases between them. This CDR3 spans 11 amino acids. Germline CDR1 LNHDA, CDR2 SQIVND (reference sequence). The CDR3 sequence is CASRNGNTIYF. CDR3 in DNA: TGTGCCAGTAGAAATGGAAACACCATATATTTT.

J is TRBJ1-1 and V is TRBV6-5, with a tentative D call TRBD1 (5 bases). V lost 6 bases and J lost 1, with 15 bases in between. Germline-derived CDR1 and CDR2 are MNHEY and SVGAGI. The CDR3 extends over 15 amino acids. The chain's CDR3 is CASRAQGPQNTEAFF. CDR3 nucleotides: TGTGCCAGCAGGGCCCAGGGACCGCAGAACACTGAAGCTTTCTTT.

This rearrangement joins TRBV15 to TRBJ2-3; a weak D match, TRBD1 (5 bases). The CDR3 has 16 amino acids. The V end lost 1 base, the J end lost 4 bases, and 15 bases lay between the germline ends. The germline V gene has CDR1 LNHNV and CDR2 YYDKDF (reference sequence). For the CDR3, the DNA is TGTGCCACCAGCAGAGCCCCGGCCAGGGCCCCAGATACGCAGTATTTT. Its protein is CATSRAPARAPDTQYF.

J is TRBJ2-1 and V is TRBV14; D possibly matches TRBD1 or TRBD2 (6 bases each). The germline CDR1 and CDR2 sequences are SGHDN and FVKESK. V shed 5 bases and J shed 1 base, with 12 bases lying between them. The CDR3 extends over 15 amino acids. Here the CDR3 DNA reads TGTGCCAGCAGCGGACCGGGGGCGTCCTACAATGAGCAGTTCTTC. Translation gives CASSGPGASYNEQFF.

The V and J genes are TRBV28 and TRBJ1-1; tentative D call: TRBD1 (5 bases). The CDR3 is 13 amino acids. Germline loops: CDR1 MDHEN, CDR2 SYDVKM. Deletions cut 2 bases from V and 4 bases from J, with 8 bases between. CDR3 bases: TGTGCCAGCAGTTTAACGGGGGGCACTGAAGCTTTCTTT. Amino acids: CASSLTGGTEAFF.